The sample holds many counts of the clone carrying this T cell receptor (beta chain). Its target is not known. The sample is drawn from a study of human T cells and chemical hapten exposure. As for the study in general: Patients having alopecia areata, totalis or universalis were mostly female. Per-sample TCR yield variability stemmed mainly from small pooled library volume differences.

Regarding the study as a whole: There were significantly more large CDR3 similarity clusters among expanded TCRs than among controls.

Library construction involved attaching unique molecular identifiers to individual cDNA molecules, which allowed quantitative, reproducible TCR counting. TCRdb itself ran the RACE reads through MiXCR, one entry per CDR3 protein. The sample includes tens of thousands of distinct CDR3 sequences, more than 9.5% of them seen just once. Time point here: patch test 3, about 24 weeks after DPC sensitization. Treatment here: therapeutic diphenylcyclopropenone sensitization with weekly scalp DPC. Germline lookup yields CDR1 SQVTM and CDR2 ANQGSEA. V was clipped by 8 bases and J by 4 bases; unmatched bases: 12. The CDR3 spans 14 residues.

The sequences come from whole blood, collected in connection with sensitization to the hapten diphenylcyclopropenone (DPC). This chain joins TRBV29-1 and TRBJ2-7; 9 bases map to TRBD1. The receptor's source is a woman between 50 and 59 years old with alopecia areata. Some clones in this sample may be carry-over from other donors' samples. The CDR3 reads CSPRTPDRGYEQYF. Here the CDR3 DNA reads TGCAGCCCCCGAACCCCCGACAGGGGGTACGAGCAGTACTTC.